This entry concerns a single T cell receptor (beta chain). Cohort assignment relied on participant-reported clinical history. The protocol was immunoSEQ multiplex PCR, while the TCRdb copy is restricted to in-frame clones and leaves out a portion. The profile shows 150,000 to 200,000 clones, 65% to 80% of them singletons. This sample was taken from a study of blood T cell repertoires in COVID-19. Study details: Collection of acute and convalescent COVID-19 samples took place in the United States, Italy and Spain.

The CDR3 has 12 residues. Trimming removed 3 bases at V and 5 bases at J, with 5 bases between. Germline assignment: CDR1 LGHDT and CDR2 YNNKEL (reference sequence). The sequenced material came from PBMCs or T cells enriched from blood (not recorded which). The clonotype was recovered from a woman between 45 and 65 years old with acute COVID-19. The gene calls are TRBV3-1 (or the pseudogene TRBV3-2) and TRBJ1-5; D is unresolved. CDR3 loop: CASSHSDQPQHF. CDR3 in DNA: TGTGCCAGCAGCCATTCCGATCAGCCCCAGCATTTT.